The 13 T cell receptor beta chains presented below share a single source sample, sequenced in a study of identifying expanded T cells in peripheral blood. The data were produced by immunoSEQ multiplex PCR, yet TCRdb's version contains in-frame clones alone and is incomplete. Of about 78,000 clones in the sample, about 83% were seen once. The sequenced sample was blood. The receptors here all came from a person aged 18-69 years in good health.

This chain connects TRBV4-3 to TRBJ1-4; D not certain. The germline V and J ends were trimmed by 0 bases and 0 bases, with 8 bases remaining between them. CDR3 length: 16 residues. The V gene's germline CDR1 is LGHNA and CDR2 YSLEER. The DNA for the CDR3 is TGCGCCAGCAGCCAAGATGGTACACCAACTAATGAAAAACTGTTTTTT. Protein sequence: CASSQDGTPTNEKLFF.

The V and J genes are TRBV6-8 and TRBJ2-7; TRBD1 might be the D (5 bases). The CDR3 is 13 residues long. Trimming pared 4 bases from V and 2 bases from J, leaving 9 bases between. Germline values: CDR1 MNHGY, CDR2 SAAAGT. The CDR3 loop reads CASSFGRAYEQYF. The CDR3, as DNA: TGTGCCAGCAGTTTCGGCAGGGCCTACGAGCAGTACTTC.

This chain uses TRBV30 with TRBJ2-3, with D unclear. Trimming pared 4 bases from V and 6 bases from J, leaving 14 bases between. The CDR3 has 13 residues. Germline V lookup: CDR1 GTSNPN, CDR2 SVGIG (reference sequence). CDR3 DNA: TGTGCCTGGACAAAGGGTACCACCGATACGCAGTATTTT. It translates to CAWTKGTTDTQYF. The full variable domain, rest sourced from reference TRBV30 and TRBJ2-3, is SQTIHQWPATLVQPVGSPLSLECTVEGTSNPNLYWYRQAAGRGLQLLFYSVGIGQISSEVPQNLSASRPQDRQFILSSKKLLLSDSGFYLCAWTKGTTDTQYFGPGTRLTVL.

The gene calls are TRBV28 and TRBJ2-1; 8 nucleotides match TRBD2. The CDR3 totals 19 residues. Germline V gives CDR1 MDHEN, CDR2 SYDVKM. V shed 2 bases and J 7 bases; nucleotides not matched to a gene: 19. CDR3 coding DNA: TGTGCCAGCAGTTTAAGAGCGGGAGCGCAGCTTCTTGTTGCGAATGAGCAGTTCTTC. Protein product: CASSLRAGAQLLVANEQFF.

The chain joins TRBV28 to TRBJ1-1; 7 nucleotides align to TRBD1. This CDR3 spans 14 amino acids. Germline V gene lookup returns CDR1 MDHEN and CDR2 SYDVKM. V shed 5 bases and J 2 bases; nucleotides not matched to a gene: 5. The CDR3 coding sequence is TGTGCCAGCAGTACAGGGACAGCCAACACTGAAGCTTTCTTT. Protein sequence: CASSTGTANTEAFF.

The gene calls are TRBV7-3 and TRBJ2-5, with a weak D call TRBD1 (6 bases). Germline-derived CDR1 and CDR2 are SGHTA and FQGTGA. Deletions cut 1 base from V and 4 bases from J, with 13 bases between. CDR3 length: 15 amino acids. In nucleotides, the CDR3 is TGTGCCAGCAGCTTAATAGGGGGAGCGGCAGAGACCCAGTACTTC. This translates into CASSLIGGAAETQYF.

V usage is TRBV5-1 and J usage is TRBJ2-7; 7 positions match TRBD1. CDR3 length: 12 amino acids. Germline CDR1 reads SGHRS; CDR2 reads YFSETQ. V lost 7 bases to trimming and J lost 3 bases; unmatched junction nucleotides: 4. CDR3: CASRDRDYEQYF. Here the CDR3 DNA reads TGCGCCAGCCGGGACAGAGACTACGAGCAGTACTTC.

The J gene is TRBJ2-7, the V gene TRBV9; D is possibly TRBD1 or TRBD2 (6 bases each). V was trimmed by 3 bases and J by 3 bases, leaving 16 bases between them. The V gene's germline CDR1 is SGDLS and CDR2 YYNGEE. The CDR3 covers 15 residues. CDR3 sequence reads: CASSGVGEGGYEQYF. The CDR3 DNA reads TGTGCCAGCAGCGGGGTCGGTGAGGGGGGCTACGAGCAGTACTTC.

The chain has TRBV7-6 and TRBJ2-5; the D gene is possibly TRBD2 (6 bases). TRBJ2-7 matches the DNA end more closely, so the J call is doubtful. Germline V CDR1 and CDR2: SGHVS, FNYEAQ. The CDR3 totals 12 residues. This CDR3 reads CASSATRGEQYF. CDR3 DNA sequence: TGTGCCAGCAGCGCGACTAGAGGCGAGCAGTACTTC.

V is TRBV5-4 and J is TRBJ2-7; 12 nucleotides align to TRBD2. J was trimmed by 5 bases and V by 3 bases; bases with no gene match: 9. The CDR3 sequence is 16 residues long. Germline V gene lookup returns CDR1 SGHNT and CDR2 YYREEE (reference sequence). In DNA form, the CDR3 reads TGTGCCAGCAGCTCGGCGACTAGCGGGAGTTATGACGAGCAGTACTTC. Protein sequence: CASSSATSGSYDEQYF.

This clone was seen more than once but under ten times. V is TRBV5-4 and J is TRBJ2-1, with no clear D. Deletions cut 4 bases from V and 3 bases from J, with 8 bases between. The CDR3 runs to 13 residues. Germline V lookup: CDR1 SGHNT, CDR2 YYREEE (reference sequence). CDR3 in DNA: TGTGCCAGCAGCCCGGAGAACTACAATGAGCAGTTCTTC. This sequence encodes CASSPENYNEQFF.

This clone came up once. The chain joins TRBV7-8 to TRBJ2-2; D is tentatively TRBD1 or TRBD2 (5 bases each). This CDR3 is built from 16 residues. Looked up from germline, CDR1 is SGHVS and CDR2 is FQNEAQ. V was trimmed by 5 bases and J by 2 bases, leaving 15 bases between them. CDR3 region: CASSPGPTLNTGELFF. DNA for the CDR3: TGTGCCAGCAGCCCGGGACCTACCTTAAACACCGGGGAGCTGTTTTTT. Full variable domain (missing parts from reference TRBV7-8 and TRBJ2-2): GAGVSQSPRYKVAKRGQDVALRCDPISGHVSLFWYQQALGQGPEFLTYFQNEAQLDKSGLPSDRFFAERPEGSVSTLKIQRTQQEDSAVYLCASSPGPTLNTGELFFGEGSRLTVL.

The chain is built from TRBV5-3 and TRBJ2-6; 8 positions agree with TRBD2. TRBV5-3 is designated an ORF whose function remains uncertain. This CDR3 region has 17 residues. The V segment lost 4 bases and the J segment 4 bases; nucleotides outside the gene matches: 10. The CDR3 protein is CARSPTSESKGANVLTF. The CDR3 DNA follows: TGTGCCAGAAGCCCGACTAGCGAGTCGAAAGGGGCCAACGTCCTGACTTTC.